These T cell receptor beta chains were read from a single sample in a study of CD8 T cells in ankylosing spondylitis. TCRdb re-called the 5' RACE reads through MiXCR, storing one row per CDR3 protein. This table has 220,000 or so distinct CDR3 sequences, around 18% appearing once. Source material: blood, either unsorted or a sorted T cell fraction (not recorded which). The receptor set was obtained from a male donor with ankylosing spondylitis. The CDR3 runs from the conserved cysteine through the conserved F or W. The D gene is left open where the match is weak. Size tells how often a clone was seen (once, few, many) or the class of an expanded clone, and some rows leave it out.

TRBJ2-3 TRBV4-1 - - CASSQAQGGDTQYF TGCGCCAGCAGCCAAGCTCAGGGGGGGGATACGCAGTATTTT
TRBJ2-5 TRBV18 few - CASSPRLGGNLQETQYF TGTGCCAGCTCACCAAGGTTGGGCGGGAACCTACAAGAGACCCAGTACTTC
TRBJ1-1 TRBV28 few - CASSDSSGNTEAFF TGTGCCAGCAGCGATAGCTCAGGGAACACTGAAGCTTTCTTT
TRBJ2-1 TRBV12-3/TRBV12-4 many TRBD1 CASSYGQADEQFF TGTGCCAGCAGTTACGGACAGGCCGATGAGCAGTTCTTC
TRBJ2-5 TRBV6-5 - - CASSLLQASETQYF TGTGCCAGCAGTTTACTTCAAGCCTCGGAGACCCAGTACTTC
TRBJ2-1 TRBV12-3/TRBV12-4 many - CASSGWSYNEQFF TGTGCCAGCAGTGGGTGGTCCTACAATGAGCAGTTCTTC
TRBJ2-7 TRBV30 - TRBD2 CAWSVALAGEYEQYF TGTGCCTGGAGTGTAGCGCTAGCGGGAGAATACGAGCAGTACTTC
TRBJ2-1 TRBV6-5 - - CASSHPMGNEQFF TGTGCCAGCAGTCACCCCATGGGCAATGAGCAGTTCTTC
TRBJ2-7 TRBV7-9 - TRBD2 CASSLVGTSGNEQYF TGTGCCAGCAGCTTAGTAGGGACTAGCGGGAACGAGCAGTACTTC
TRBJ2-1 TRBV2 few - CASSGVADSSYNEQFF TGTGCCAGCAGTGGGGTAGCCGATAGCTCCTACAATGAGCAGTTCTTC
TRBJ2-7 TRBV28 few - CASSLSRIYEQYF TGTGCCAGCAGTTTATCTCGAATCTACGAGCAGTACTTC
TRBJ2-2 TRBV19 many - CASSIGGGFEYTGELFF TGTGCCAGTAGTATAGGGGGAGGCTTTGAATACACCGGGGAGCTGTTTTTT
TRBJ2-7 TRBV3-1 few TRBD2 CASSEGLAATYEQYF TGTGCCAGCAGCGAGGGACTAGCGGCTACCTACGAGCAGTACTTC
TRBJ2-7 TRBV2 - TRBD1 CASSEGQVGVYEQYF TGTGCCAGCAGTGAGGGACAGGTAGGGGTCTACGAGCAGTACTTC
TRBJ2-7 TRBV12-3/TRBV12-4 many - CASKQTSSYEQYF TGTGCCAGCAAGCAGACAAGTTCCTACGAGCAGTACTTC
TRBJ2-1 TRBV4-3 - - CASSQDRSSNEQFF TGCGCCAGCAGCCAAGATCGGTCTAGCAATGAGCAGTTCTTC
TRBJ2-7 TRBV2 - - CASTDRSSYEQYF TGTGCCAGCACCGACAGGAGCTCCTACGAGCAGTACTTC
TRBJ1-5 TRBV5-3 few - CARSLAARTVSNQPQHF TGTGCCAGAAGCCTAGCGGCCAGGACCGTTAGCAATCAGCCCCAGCATTTT
TRBJ2-7 TRBV6-1 few - CASSESVTSSYEQYF TGTGCCAGCAGTGAATCGGTCACCAGCTCCTACGAGCAGTACTTC
TRBJ1-5 TRBV18 - TRBD1 CASSTGQGANLFSNQPQHF TGTGCCAGCTCAACGGGACAGGGGGCGAATCTATTTAGCAATCAGCCCCAGCATTTT
TRBJ1-1 TRBV6-5 - - CASSYSPGWGTEAFF TGTGCCAGCAGTTACTCCCCGGGCTGGGGCACTGAAGCTTTCTTT
TRBJ2-1 TRBV11-3 - TRBD2 CASSLRTSGLDEQFF TGTGCCAGCAGCCTAAGGACTAGCGGCCTCGATGAGCAGTTCTTC
TRBJ2-1 TRBV14 few TRBD2 CASSTGLGGEQFF TGTGCCAGCAGCACGGGACTAGGCGGTGAGCAGTTCTTC
TRBJ2-2 TRBV5-1 few - CASSPYSGQTGELFF TGCGCCAGCAGCCCCTATTCCGGACAGACCGGGGAGCTGTTTTTT
TRBJ2-5 TRBV7-3 - TRBD2 CASSQGLAGGLAQETQYF TGTGCCAGCAGCCAGGGACTAGCGGGAGGACTTGCTCAAGAGACCCAGTACTTC
TRBJ2-3 TRBV25-1 - TRBD1 CASGPSRGTGIDTQYF TGTGCCAGCGGGCCGAGCCGGGGGACAGGGATAGATACGCAGTATTTT
TRBJ1-6 TRBV5-1 few TRBD1 CASSSDGTGGLSPLHF TGCGCCAGCAGCTCGGACGGGACAGGGGGACTTTCACCCCTCCACTTT
TRBJ2-2 TRBV5-1 many - CASSEASTGELFF TGCGCCAGCAGTGAGGCAAGCACCGGGGAGCTGTTTTTT
TRBJ2-2 TRBV5-6 few - CASSLGGIGELFF TGTGCCAGCAGCTTGGGCGGGATCGGGGAGCTGTTTTTT
TRBJ2-3 TRBV19 - TRBD1 CASSIRQGWDTQYF TGTGCCAGTAGTATCCGACAGGGGTGGGATACGCAGTATTTT
TRBJ2-1 TRBV29-1 few - CSAARGEYNEQFF TGCAGCGCTGCCCGCGGAGAGTACAATGAGCAGTTCTTC
TRBJ1-1 TRBV5-6 many - CASRLGGNTEAFF TGTGCCAGCAGGCTCGGGGGGAACACTGAAGCTTTCTTT